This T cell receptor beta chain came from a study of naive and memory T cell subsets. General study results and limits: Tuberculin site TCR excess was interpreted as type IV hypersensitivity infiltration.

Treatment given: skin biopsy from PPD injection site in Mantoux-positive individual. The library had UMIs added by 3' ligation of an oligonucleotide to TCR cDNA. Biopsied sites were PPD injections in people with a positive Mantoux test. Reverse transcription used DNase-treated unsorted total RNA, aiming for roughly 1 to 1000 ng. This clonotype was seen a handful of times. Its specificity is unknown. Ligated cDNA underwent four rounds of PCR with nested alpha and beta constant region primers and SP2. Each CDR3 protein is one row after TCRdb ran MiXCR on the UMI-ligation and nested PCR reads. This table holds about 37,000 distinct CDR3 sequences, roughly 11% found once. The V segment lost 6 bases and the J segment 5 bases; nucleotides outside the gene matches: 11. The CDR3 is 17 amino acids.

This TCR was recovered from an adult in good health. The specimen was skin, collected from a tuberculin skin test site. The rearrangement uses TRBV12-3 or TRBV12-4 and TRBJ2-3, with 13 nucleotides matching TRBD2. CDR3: CASRAHQGLAGVDTQYF. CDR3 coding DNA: TGTGCCAGCAGGGCACACCAAGGACTAGCGGGAGTAGATACGCAGTATTTT.